Given below is one TCR beta chain in context. These data belong to a study of glioma-infiltrating T cells after dendritic cell vaccination. Time point defined: after dendritic cell vaccination, including at tumor progression/relapse. The CDR3 has 13 residues. The V end lost 3 bases, the J end lost 10 bases, and 10 bases lay between the germline ends. CDR1 MNHNS and CDR2 SASEGT come from the germline V gene. The table came from immunoSEQ multiplex PCR; TCRdb's copy has only in-frame clones and leaves some out. Among more than 75,000 clones listed, less than 90% were seen once. The rearrangement uses TRBV6-1 and TRBJ1-6, with a tentative D call TRBD1 (5 bases). This sequence originates from a human donor with glioblastoma. Specimen: blood, collected after dendritic cell vaccination. CDR3 in amino acids: CASSESGLSPLHF. The CDR3 DNA reads as TGTGCCAGCAGTGAGTCAGGGTTGTCACCCCTCCACTTT.